These 3 T cell receptor beta chains were all obtained from the same sample, sequenced in a study of T cells after yellow fever vaccination. One entry per CDR3 protein, called by TCRdb with MiXCR from the 5' RACE reads. The sample lists about 430,000 distinct CDR3 sequences, approximately 19% seen once, with 15% to 20% in the top ten. The source material was PBMCs, sampled before the yellow fever booster vaccination. The receptors stem from a man aged 18 to 30 who received the YFV17D yellow fever vaccine.

A few counts support this clonotype. The CDR3: CASSSHPVNEKLFF. The CDR3 nucleotides are TGTGCCAGCAGCTCCCATCCCGTGAATGAAAAACTGTTTTTT. The rearrangement joins TRBV7-2 to TRBJ1-4; D is unresolved. Germline CDR1 is SGHTA and CDR2 is FQGNSA. Trimming shortened V by 4 bases and J by 5 bases, and 11 bases separated the two germline ends. This CDR3 comprises 14 residues.

This clonotype came up a few times. The gene calls are TRBV5-8 and TRBJ1-6; possibly TRBD1 for D (6 bases). Germline CDR1 SGHTS, CDR2 YDEGEE. The CDR3 loop spans 13 amino acids. In nucleotides, the CDR3 is TGTGCTACGCGTCGGGGGGCTTGGTCACCCCTCCACTTT. It translates to CATRRGAWSPLHF.

This sequence joins TRBV10-3 and TRBJ1-5, with D perhaps TRBD1 (5 bases). V was pared by 6 bases and J by 6 bases, with 18 bases between. Germline V gives CDR1 ENHRY, CDR2 SYGVKD. The CDR3 has 15 amino acids. This chain's CDR3 is CAISGQQGAGQPQHF. For the CDR3, the DNA is TGTGCCATCAGCGGGCAGCAGGGCGCGGGTCAGCCCCAGCATTTT.